This T cell receptor (beta chain) was obtained from a study of blood T cell repertoires in COVID-19 (dated by TCRdb to about 2020). Study-level background: Samples from collaborators originated in the United States, Italy and Spain and spanned both the acute and convalescent phases of COVID-19. The prospective study material was composed of cDNA or gDNA derived from T cells, B-cell-depleted T cells, or PBMCs. The dataset comprised deeply sampled blood TCRbeta repertoires from subjects exposed to, actively infected with, or recovered from COVID-19. A freely available public database, intended as a resource for researchers studying the immune response to SARS-CoV-2, is where the repertoires were released. The samples were drawn from two sources: the first 160 participants of the ongoing ImmuneRACE study, and fewer than 1,500 subjects contributed by 6 global collaborators. A de-identified subject ID, COVID-19 status, age in years and sex were almost always included in the sample metadata. HLA class I and class II types, where available, came from metadata supplied by the sample provider rather than from assay-based typing. The research as a whole found: The amount of clinical and demographic metadata varied by source and participant and was provided uncurated.

One collaborating source in Seattle enrolled patients during active infection and followed them longitudinally through the course of disease. Collaborating institutions collected whole blood in K2EDTA tubes following their own protocols. For TCRbeta analysis, collaborator samples were shipped as frozen whole blood, as isolated PBMCs, or as DNA extracted from either sample type. Reading from cysteine to phenylalanine, the CDR3 counts 15 amino acids. The kept DNA is CDR3 alone, 45 bases in frame from the first base. CDR1 and CDR2 (MNHNS, SASEGT) derive from the germline V gene. The V and J ends are trimmed by 3 bases and 0 bases, leaving 9 bases between them. With regard to this clone: Its antigen is unknown. It has no much larger one-base neighbor in the sample; base qualities were not kept.

The immunoSEQ Assay, a bias-controlled multiplex PCR, was used to amplify TCRbeta CDR3 regions from genomic DNA. As for how the authors treated the data: The number of nucleated cells in each sample was estimated from the amplification of reference gene primers within the assay. To quantify the absolute abundance of each unique TCRbeta CDR3 rearrangement, sequence reads were collapsed and filtered. For each sample, productive Simpson clonality was calculated by taking the square root of Simpson's diversity index across productive rearrangements. TCRdb's version of the immuneACCESS table is confined to in-frame rearrangements and falls short of the full clone set. An unresolved V gene accounts for under half of the shortfall where checked; the remainder is of unknown origin. V and J calls and clone size come straight from that table; D and trimming were deduced from the DNA. Present in this sample are under 150,000 clones, around 90% of which were seen just once. The ten largest clones represent around 4.6% of the sample.

The sequenced material came from peripheral blood. The receptor's source is a man aged 60-69 years with COVID-19, enrolled during active disease. The rearranged segments are TRBV6-1 and TRBJ1-5, and possibly TRBD1, on 5 matching bases. The DNA sequence is TGTGCCAGCAGTGAGATAGGGGTTAGCAATCAGCCCCAGCATTTT. Its protein product is CASSEIGVSNQPQHF.